This TCR beta chain was identified during a study of T cell responses to AZD1222 COVID-19 vaccine (TCRdb year 2021). Background on the whole study: AZD1222 recipients whose second dose came at about 4 weeks and those whose second dose came at about 12 weeks were combined into one group, since spike-specific TCR depth and breadth did not differ between the two schedules. Enrollment into the trials was organized by age into subgroups of 18-55, 56-69 and 70-plus years, and those subgroups contained about 160, 30 and 59 TCR-sequenced participants, respectively. A total of just over 230 trial participants underwent TCR sequencing, of whom around 200 received two doses of AZD1222 and 26 received two doses of the MenACWY control vaccine.

The CDR3 regions of human TCRbeta chains were analyzed by immunosequencing. Per the original workflow: TCRs in the repertoires were matched against a reference library of SARS-CoV-2-specific TCRs that had been generated with the MIRA antigen-specificity platform. Breadth was defined as the fraction of unique TCRs that were SARS-CoV-2-associated, and depth was defined as the fraction of total T cells that were SARS-CoV-2-associated. Using the MIRA data, each spike-specific TCR was assigned both to the spike region to which the TCR was reactive and to a CD4 or CD8 class. Log10-transformed breadth and depth values were compared by one-way ANOVA with Sidak's multiple comparisons tests. TCRdb mirrors the immuneACCESS table, restricted to in-frame sequences. Some clones are absent from its copies; in checked studies, under half trace to an unresolved V gene, and the reason for the others is unknown. D and trimming come from the DNA, and the V and J calls and clone size come from that table. The sample has over 100,000 clones on record, around nine tenths of them singletons. The ten largest clonotypes hold around 9.4% of the sample.

Sequences LGHNA (CDR1) and YNFKEQ (CDR2) are obtained from the germline V gene. The CDR3 spans 16 residues, from the cysteine through the phenylalanine. Only the CDR3 DNA stays, 48 bases, in frame from base 1. V gives up 0 bases and J gives up 2 bases, and the segment between their germline ends measures 11 bases. What the work shows at the level of the full study, not this receptor alone: In the small 56-69-year group, the increase in depth fell short of significance, most likely because of low power. Vaccine-associated CD4 TCRs spanned the whole spike protein, with dominant responses in regions 160-218 and 743-854. Nearly half of unique spike-specific TCRs reportedly recognized epitopes outside regions mutated in the B.1.351 and B.1.1.7 variants. Because no samples from the day 14 peak response were available, repertoires could be characterized only after the peak T cell response. Conclusions about previously exposed vaccinees are limited, since just a handful of AZD1222 recipients were seropositive for SARS-CoV-2 at baseline. Most participants were white British and females outnumbered males, and the authors suggested that clonal diversity may have been underestimated. A significant rise in spike-specific TCR breadth and depth was observed after two AZD1222 doses relative to day 0 and relative to MenACWY recipients.

A note on this clone: Which antigen it targets is not known. Per-base quality was not reported, and no clone a single base away is much larger than it.

Interpreted using the paper, the time point label stands for: baseline before first vaccination. The vaccinee samples were drawn from two UK trials, COV001 and COV002, one of which was a single-blind randomized controlled phase 2/3 trial testing AZD1222 (ChAdOx1 nCoV-19) in healthy adults. For TCRbeta chain sequencing, PBMC samples from trial participants were taken at day 0 and at day 28 after the second dose. Sequencing used peripheral blood, obtained on day 0 of AZD1222 vaccination. The chain is encoded by TRBV4-2 joined to TRBJ1-5; TRBD1 is a possible D gene, resting on 5 matching bases. The source is an adult in good health. In nucleotide form, the sequence is TGTGCCAGCAGCCAAGATTGGGGGACGGGCAATCAGCCCCAGCATTTT. Translated, this is CASSQDWGTGNQPQHF.